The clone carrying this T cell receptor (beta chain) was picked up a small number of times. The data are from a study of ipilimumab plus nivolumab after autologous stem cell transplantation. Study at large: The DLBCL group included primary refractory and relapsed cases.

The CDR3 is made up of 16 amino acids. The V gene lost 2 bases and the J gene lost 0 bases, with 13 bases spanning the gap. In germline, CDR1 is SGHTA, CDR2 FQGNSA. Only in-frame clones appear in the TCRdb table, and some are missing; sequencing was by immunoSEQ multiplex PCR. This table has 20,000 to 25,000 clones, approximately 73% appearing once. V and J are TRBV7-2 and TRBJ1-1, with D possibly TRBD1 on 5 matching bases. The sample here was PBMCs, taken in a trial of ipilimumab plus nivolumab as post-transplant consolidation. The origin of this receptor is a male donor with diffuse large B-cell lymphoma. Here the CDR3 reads CASSLTGRTLNTEAFF. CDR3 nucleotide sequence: TGTGCCAGCAGCTTAACGGGACGTACGCTGAACACTGAAGCTTTCTTT. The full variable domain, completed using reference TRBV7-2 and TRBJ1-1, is GAGVSQSPSNKVTEKGKDVELRCDPISGHTALYWYRQSLGQGLEFLIYFQGNSAPDKSGLPSDRFSAERTGGSVSTLTIQRTQQEDSAVYLCASSLTGRTLNTEAFFGQGTRLTVV.